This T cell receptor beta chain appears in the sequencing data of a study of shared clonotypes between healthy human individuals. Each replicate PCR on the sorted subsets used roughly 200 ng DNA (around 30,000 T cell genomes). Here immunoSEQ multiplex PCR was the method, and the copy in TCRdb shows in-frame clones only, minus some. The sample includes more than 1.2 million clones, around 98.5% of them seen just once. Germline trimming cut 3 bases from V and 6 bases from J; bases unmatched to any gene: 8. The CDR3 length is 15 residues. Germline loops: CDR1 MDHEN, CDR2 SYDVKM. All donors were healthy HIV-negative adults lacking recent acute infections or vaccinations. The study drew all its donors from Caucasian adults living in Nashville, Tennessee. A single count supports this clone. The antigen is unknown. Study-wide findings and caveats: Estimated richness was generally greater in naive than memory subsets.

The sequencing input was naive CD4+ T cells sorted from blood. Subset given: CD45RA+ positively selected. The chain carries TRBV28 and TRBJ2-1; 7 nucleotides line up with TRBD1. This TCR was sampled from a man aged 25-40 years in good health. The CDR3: CASSFLRQGINEQFF. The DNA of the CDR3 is TGTGCCAGCAGTTTTTTGAGACAGGGAATCAATGAGCAGTTCTTC.